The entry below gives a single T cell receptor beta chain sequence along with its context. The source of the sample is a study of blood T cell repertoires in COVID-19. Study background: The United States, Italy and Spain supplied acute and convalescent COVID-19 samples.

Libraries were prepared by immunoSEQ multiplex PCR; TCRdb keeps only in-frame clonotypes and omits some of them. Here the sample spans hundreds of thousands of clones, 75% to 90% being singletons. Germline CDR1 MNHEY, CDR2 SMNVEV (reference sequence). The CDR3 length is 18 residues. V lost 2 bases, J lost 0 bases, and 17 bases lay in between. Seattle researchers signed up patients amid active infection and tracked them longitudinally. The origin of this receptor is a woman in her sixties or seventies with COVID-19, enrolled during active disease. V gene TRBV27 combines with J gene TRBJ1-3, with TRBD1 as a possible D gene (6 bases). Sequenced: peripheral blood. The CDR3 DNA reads TGTGCCAGCAGTTTACTAGGCCCCAACAGGGACTCTGGAAACACCATATATTTT. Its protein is CASSLLGPNRDSGNTIYF.